This T cell receptor beta chain was sequenced during a study of blood T cell repertoires in COVID-19. Study-wide context: From the United States, Italy and Spain came samples of acute and convalescent COVID-19. The analysed material was cDNA or gDNA that came from T cells, B-cell-depleted T cells, or PBMCs.

This clone was observed a few times. Per the original methods: Reference gene primer amplification gave nucleated cell count estimates. TCRdb keeps only in-frame clones here, not all; method: immunoSEQ multiplex PCR. Clonal size and the V and J genes are those of that table, whereas D and trimming came from the DNA. The table shows some 99,000 clones, with 75% to 85% occurring only once. The CDR3 sequence is 14 residues long. After removal of 6 bases from V and 4 bases from J, the junction contained 6 bases not matched to a gene. The germline V gene has CDR1 SQVTM and CDR2 ANQGSEA. The receptor's source is a man aged 70 or older with acute or convalescent COVID-19. The chain is built from TRBV29-1 and TRBJ2-7; 13 bases agree with TRBD2. Sequenced material: peripheral blood. The CDR3 region is CSVLGLAGMYEQYF. As DNA, the CDR3 is TGCAGCGTCCTGGGACTAGCGGGAATGTACGAGCAGTACTTC.